This T cell receptor (beta chain) was obtained from a study of blood T cell repertoires in COVID-19 (dated by TCRdb to 2020 to 2021). Broadly, across the study: The collaborator samples originated in the United States, Italy and Spain and spanned the acute and convalescent phases of COVID-19. The material from the prospective study consisted of cDNA or gDNA derived from T cells, B-cell-depleted T cells, or PBMCs. The dataset comprised deeply sampled blood TCRbeta repertoires from subjects exposed to, actively infected with, or recovered from COVID-19. The repertoires were released in a freely available public database meant as a resource for research on the immune response to SARS-CoV-2. Samples were obtained from the ongoing ImmuneRACE study (first 160 participants) and from 1,200 or so subjects provided by 6 global collaborators. Sample metadata almost always included a de-identified subject ID, COVID-19 status, age in years and sex. HLA class I and class II types, where available, came from metadata supplied by the sample provider rather than from assay-based typing.

General study outcomes and caveats: The amount of clinical and demographic metadata varied by source and participant and was provided uncurated.

TCRbeta CDR3 regions were amplified from genomic DNA by means of the immunoSEQ Assay, a bias-controlled multiplex PCR. On the study's bioinformatics: The number of nucleated cells in each sample was estimated from the amplification of reference gene primers within the assay. To quantify the absolute abundance of each unique TCRbeta CDR3 rearrangement, sequence reads were collapsed and filtered. Productive Simpson clonality was computed per sample as the square root of Simpson's diversity index over productive rearrangements. TCRdb re-hosts the immuneACCESS table, in-frame sequences only. Its copies lack some clones; in the studies checked, an unresolved V gene accounts for under half of them, and the cause for the rest is not known. V and J calls and clone size come straight from that table; D and trimming were deduced from the DNA. The sample profile shows about 170,000 clones; around 83% of them were found once. Together, the top ten hold roughly 4% of the sample.

Remarks on this clone: What antigen it recognizes has not been identified. Base quality data are lacking; no much larger clone is found one base away. At the DNA level, this CDR3 is encoded by other sequences in the same sample as well.

Participants in the prospective study were aged about 18 to 100 years, lived in 20 to 25 United States geographic areas, and enrolled through a virtual design. To assign participants to cohorts, the prospective study relied on clinical history that participants themselves reported in a screening survey and a study questionnaire. Each participant in the prospective study had whole blood, serum and a nasopharyngeal or oropharyngeal swab collected by mobile phlebotomists. Prospective study participants could optionally give additional blood draws and questionnaires over an approximately 2-month period. Prospective study blood samples were shipped either frozen or at room temperature before DNA extraction. Deletion took 4 bases off V and 3 bases off J, with a span of 9 bases between the germline ends. Sequences SGHTA (CDR1) and FQGTGA (CDR2) are obtained from the germline V gene. The CDR3 holds 13 amino acids from the cysteine to the phenylalanine. Solely the CDR3 DNA is kept, with 39 bases framed from the first base.

This receptor was obtained from a woman aged 45-59 years in a cohort exposed to, infected with or recovered from COVID-19 (not recorded which). The chain is encoded by TRBV7-3 joined to TRBJ1-1, with no confident D gene call. Sample: PBMCs or T cells enriched from blood (not recorded which). The nucleotide sequence is given as TGTGCCAGCAGCTCACCGGGATACACTGAAGCTTTCTTT. This gives the protein CASSSPGYTEAFF.